Sequencing of this T cell receptor (beta chain) was carried out in a study of graft-versus-host responses after intestinal transplantation. Looking at the study overall: Isolated intestinal, liver-intestinal, or multivisceral transplants were what recipients had. Recipients uniformly received anti-thymocyte globulin induction, followed by tacrolimus and steroids for three to four years.

Libraries were prepared by immunoSEQ multiplex PCR; TCRdb keeps only in-frame clonotypes and omits some of them. Of around 100,000 clones in the sample, 85% to 95% are singletons; the top ten hold roughly 1%. Study-wide results and limits: There were GvH clones found in recipient marrow, and some of them appeared first in ileum or blood. When patients had graft-donor T cell macrochimerism, their allografts held high graft-versus-host to host-versus-graft clonal ratios.

The V end was cut by 1 base, the J end by 4 bases, with 8 bases between. CDR3 length equals 14 residues. The germline CDR1 and CDR2 sequences are LGHNA and YNFKEQ. Concerning this clone: Its specificity is unknown.

The sequence came from a human donor who was the organ donor for an intestinal transplant. V and J are TRBV4-2 and TRBJ1-5; maybe TRBD1 (5 bases). Sequenced material: unstimulated CD8+ T cells sorted from spleen or lymph node cells, taken before transplant. CDR3 nucleotides: TGTGCCAGCAGCCAAGGGCGGGGGAATCAGCCCCAGCATTTT. Its translation is CASSQGRGNQPQHF.